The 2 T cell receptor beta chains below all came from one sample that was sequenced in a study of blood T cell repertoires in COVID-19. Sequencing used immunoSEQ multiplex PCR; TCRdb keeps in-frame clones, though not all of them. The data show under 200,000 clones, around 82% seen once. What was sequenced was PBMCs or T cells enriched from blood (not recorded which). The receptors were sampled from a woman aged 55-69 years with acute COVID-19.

This chain's CDR3 is CASSPSPFRGYEAFF. The CDR3 nucleotides are TGTGCCAGCAGCCCATCACCATTCAGGGGTTACGAAGCTTTCTTT. J is TRBJ1-1 and V is TRBV25-1, with a weak D call TRBD1 (6 bases). Germline CDR1 reads MGHDK; CDR2 reads SYGVNS. The CDR3 is 15 amino acids. V gave up 6 bases and J gave up 8 bases, with 22 bases separating them.

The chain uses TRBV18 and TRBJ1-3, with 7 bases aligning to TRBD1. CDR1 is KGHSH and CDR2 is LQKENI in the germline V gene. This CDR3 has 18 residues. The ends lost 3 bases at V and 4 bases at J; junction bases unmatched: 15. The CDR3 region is CASSPRGQPKVSGNTIYF. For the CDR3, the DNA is TGTGCCAGCTCACCGCGGGGACAGCCAAAAGTTTCGGGAAACACCATATATTTT. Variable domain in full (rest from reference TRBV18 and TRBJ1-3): NAGVMQNPRHLVRRRGQEARLRCSPMKGHSHVYWYRQLPEEGLKFMVYLQKENIIDESGMPKERFSAEFPKEGPSILRIQQVVRGDSAAYFCASSPRGQPKVSGNTIYFGEGSWLTVV.